This passage covers 9 T cell receptor beta chains from one sample sequenced in a study of PD-1 blockade in classical Hodgkin lymphoma (dated by TCRdb to 2019 to 2021). Per the publication, the time point label means: cycle 1 day 1 (C1D1), immediately before nivolumab initiation. All trial patients had relapsed after autologous stem cell transplantation, with cohorts A, B and C differing in prior brentuximab vedotin exposure. To prepare the library, the immunoSEQ multiplex PCR assay was applied. This is the immuneACCESS table as TCRdb keeps it, with only in-frame sequences that have V and J called. A part of the clones is gone; compared with another copy, unresolved V genes explain less than half, and the rest is unexplained. In all, the sample holds roughly 26,000 clones, and under 90% of those were seen once. Around 2.6% of the sample belongs to the ten largest clones. The sample in question was peripheral blood mononuclear cells (PBMCs), obtained at baseline. All receptors come from a human donor with classical Hodgkin lymphoma.

This clone has just one count. The germline gene is not matched at one end of the junction; a read error may be the cause. The sample has other DNA sequences that encode this CDR3 too. This chain links TRBV7-9 with TRBJ2-3; 8 nucleotides agree with TRBD2. The germline V gene has CDR1 SEHNR and CDR2 FQNEAQ (reference sequence). This CDR3 is 18 amino acids long. CDR3 bases: TGTGCCAGCAGCCTAGCGCTAATTCCGGGGGGGCCGACCGATACGCAGTATTTT. It yields the protein CASSLALIPGGPTDTQYF.

The chain couples TRBV11-3 to TRBJ1-2; tentatively, D is TRBD1 (5 bases). Trimming took off 5 bases at V and 4 bases at J, with 11 bases between the two ends. This CDR3 is 13 amino acids long. Germline CDR1 is SGHNT and CDR2 is YENEEA. This chain's CDR3 is CASSPDTSYGYTF. The DNA of the CDR3 is TGTGCCAGCAGCCCGGACACCTCCTATGGCTACACCTTC.

The chain carries TRBV5-6 and TRBJ2-3; 12 nucleotides match TRBD2. This CDR3 comprises 16 residues. V dropped 4 bases and J dropped 3; count of bases not matched to a gene: 6. In germline, CDR1 is SGHDT, CDR2 YYEEEE. The CDR3 bases are TGTGCCAGCAGCCTCCTAGCGGGGGGGCTGACAGATACGCAGTATTTT. Its translation: CASSLLAGGLTDTQYF.

The J gene is TRBJ2-3, the V gene TRBV19; D uncertain. Germline-derived CDR1 and CDR2 are LNHDA and SQIVND (reference sequence). The CDR3 has 14 residues. Trimming took off 6 bases at V and 6 bases at J, with 16 bases between the two ends. The CDR3 region has the DNA TGTGCCAGTAGGAGTCACAGAGGTTTGGATACGCAGTATTTT. It is translated as CASRSHRGLDTQYF. Looking up the rest from reference TRBV19 and TRBJ2-3 gives the full variable domain: DGGITQSPKYLFRKEGQNVTLSCEQNLNHDAMYWYRQDPGQGLRLIYYSQIVNDFQKGDIAEGYSVSREKKESFPLTVTSAQKNPTAFYLCASRSHRGLDTQYFGPGTRLTVL.

The chain carries TRBV7-9 and TRBJ1-2; 9 bases align to TRBD1. The CDR3 consists of 14 residues. Trimming at V came to 5 bases and at J to 1 base, leaving 2 bases not matched to a gene. The germline gives CDR1 SEHNR, CDR2 FQNEAQ (reference sequence). For the CDR3, the DNA is TGTGCCAGCAGCACGGGACAGGGTAACTATGGCTACACCTTC. Translating it yields CASSTGQGNYGYTF.

The rearrangement joins TRBV30 to TRBJ1-1; the match to TRBD1 covers 7 bases. The CDR3 has 13 residues. CDR1 and CDR2 (germline): GTSNPN, SVGIG (reference sequence). The ends lost 8 bases at V and 7 bases at J; junction bases unmatched: 13. CDR3 nucleotides: TGTGCCGGTTTACAGGGGCGGAGAAATGAAGCTTTCTTT. Protein: CAGLQGRRNEAFF.

The chain is built from TRBV13 and TRBJ2-5, with D perhaps matching TRBD2 (7 bases). CDR3 length: 15 amino acids. The V gene's germline CDR1 is PRHDT and CDR2 FYEKMQ (reference sequence). V was cut by 2 bases and J by 2 bases, with 12 bases left in between. The CDR3 bases are TGTGCCAGCAGCTTACGAGGGGGGGAACAAGAGACCCAGTACTTC. It encodes CASSLRGGEQETQYF.

The chain couples TRBV7-9 to TRBJ1-5; no definite D call. The ends were cut back, 1 base at V and 6 bases at J, with 13 bases in the middle. In germline, CDR1 is SEHNR, CDR2 FQNEAQ (reference sequence). This CDR3 is built from 15 residues. The CDR3 bases are TGTGCCAGCAGCTTAGGGACCGATAGGGTTCAGCCCCAGCATTTT. It specifies CASSLGTDRVQPQHF.

The rearrangement links TRBV7-9 to TRBJ1-6; 7 nucleotides line up with TRBD1. V shed 4 bases, J shed 9 bases, and the junction held 6 bases outside the gene matches. Germline loops: CDR1 SEHNR, CDR2 FQNEAQ (reference sequence). The CDR3 sequence is 14 residues long. Here the CDR3 DNA reads TGTGCCAGCAGCTCCGGGACAGAGGGTTCACCCCTCCACTTT. Translating gives CASSSGTEGSPLHF.